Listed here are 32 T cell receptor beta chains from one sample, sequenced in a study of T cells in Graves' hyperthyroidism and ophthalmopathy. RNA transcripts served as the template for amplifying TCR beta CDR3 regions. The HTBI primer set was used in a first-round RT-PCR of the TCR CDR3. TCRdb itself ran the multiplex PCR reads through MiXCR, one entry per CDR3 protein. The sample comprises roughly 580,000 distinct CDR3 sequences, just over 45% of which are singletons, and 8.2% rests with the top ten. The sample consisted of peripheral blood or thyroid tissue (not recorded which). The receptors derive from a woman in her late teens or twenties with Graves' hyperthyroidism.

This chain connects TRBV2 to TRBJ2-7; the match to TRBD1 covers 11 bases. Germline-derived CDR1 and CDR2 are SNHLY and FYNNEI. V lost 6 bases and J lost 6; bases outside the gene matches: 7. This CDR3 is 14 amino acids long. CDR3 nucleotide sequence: TGTGCCAGCAGGGGCGGACAGGGGGCCACCGAGCAGTACTTC. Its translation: CASRGGQGATEQYF.

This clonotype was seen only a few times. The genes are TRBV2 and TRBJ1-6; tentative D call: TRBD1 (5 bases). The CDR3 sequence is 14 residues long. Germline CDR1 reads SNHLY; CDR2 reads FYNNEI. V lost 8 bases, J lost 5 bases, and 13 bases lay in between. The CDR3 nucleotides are TGTGCCAGCTCACCACTAGGGGATAATTCACCCCTCCACTTT. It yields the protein CASSPLGDNSPLHF.

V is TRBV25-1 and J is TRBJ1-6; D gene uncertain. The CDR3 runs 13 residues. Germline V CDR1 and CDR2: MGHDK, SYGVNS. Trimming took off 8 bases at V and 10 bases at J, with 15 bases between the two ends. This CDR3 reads CASVREKGSPLHF. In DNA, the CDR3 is TGTGCCAGCGTCCGGGAAAAAGGATCACCCCTCCACTTT. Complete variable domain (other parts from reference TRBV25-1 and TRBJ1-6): EADIYQTPRYLVIGTGKKITLECSQTMGHDKMYWYQQDPGMELHLIHYSYGVNSTEKGDLSSESTVSRIRTEHFPLTLESARPSHTSQYLCASVREKGSPLHFGNGTRLTVT.

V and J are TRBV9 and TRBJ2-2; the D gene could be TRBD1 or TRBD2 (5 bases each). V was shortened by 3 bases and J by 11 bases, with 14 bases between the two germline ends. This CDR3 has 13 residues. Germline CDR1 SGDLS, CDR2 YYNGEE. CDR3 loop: CASSGDPDGELFF. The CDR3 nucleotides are TGTGCCAGCAGCGGGGACCCTGACGGCGAGCTGTTTTTT.

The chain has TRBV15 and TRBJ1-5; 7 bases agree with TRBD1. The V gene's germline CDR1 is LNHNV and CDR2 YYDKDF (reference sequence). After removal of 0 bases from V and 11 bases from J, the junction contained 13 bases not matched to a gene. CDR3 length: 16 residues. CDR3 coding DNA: TGTGCCACCAGCAGAGATGCACGGAGGGGGACAGAGACCCAGCATTTT. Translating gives CATSRDARRGTETQHF.

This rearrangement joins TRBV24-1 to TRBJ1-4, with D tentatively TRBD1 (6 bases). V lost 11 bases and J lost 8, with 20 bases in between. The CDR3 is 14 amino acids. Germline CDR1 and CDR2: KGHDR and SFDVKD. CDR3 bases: TGTGCCAGCAGCCAATGGGGGGCAGACGAAAAACTGTTTTTT. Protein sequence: CASSQWGADEKLFF.

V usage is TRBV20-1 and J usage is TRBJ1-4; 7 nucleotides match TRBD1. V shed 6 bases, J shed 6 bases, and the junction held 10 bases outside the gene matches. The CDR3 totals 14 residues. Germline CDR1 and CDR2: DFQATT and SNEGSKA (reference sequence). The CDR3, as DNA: TGCAGTGCATTAGGGACAGAGCAATATGAAAAACTGTTTTTT. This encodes CSALGTEQYEKLFF.

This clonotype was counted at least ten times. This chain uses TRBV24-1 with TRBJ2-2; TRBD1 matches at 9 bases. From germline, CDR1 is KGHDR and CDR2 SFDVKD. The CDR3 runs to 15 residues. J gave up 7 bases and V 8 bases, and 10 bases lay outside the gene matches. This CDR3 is CATMGTGTVSGELFF. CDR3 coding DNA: TGTGCCACCATGGGGACAGGGACCGTGAGCGGGGAGCTGTTTTTT.

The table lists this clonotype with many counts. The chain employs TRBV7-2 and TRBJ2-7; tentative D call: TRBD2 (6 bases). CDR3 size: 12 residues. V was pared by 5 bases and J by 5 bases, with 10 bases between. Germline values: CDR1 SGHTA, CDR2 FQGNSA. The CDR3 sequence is CASSPRRDEQYF. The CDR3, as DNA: TGTGCCAGCAGCCCCCGGAGGGACGAGCAGTACTTC. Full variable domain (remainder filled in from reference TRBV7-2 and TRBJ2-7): GAGVSQSPSNKVTEKGKDVELRCDPISGHTALYWYRQSLGQGLEFLIYFQGNSAPDKSGLPSDRFSAERTGGSVSTLTIQRTQQEDSAVYLCASSPRRDEQYFGPGTRLTVT.

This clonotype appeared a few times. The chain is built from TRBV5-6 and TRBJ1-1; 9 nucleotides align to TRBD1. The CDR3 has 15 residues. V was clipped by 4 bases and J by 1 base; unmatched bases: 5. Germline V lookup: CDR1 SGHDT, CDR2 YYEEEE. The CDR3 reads CASSQGQGRNTEAFF. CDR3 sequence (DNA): TGTGCCAGCAGCCAGGGACAGGGAAGGAACACTGAAGCTTTCTTT.

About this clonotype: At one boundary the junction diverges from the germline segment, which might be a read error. CDR3 sequence: CASSLAQGTAINQPQHF. In nucleotides, the CDR3 is TGTGCCAGCAGTTTAGCGCAAGGGACAGCTATCAATCAGCCCCAGCATTTT. The chain has TRBV7-4 and TRBJ1-5; 7 bases are shared with TRBD1. The CDR3 runs to 17 residues. CDR1 and CDR2 (germline): SGHVT, SQSDAQ.

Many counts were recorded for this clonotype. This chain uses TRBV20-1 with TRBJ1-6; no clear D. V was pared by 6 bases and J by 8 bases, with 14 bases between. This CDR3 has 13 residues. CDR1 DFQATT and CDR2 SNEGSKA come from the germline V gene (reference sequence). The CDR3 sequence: CSAMAGSDSPLHF. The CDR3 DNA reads TGCAGTGCCATGGCTGGTTCGGATTCACCCCTCCACTTT.

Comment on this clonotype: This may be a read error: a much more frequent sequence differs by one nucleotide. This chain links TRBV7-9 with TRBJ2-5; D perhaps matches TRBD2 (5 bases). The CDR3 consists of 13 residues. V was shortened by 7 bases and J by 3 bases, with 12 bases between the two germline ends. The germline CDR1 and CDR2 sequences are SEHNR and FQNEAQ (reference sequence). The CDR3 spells CASIPAGEETQYF. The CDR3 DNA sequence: TGTGCCAGCATCCCCGCCGGGGAAGAGACCCAGTACTTC.

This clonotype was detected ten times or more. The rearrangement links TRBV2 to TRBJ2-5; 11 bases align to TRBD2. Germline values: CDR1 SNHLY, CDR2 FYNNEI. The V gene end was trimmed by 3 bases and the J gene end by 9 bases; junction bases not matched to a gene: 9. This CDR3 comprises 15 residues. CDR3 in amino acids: CASSDASGRTMAQYF. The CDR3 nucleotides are TGTGCCAGCAGTGATGCTAGCGGGAGGACAATGGCCCAGTACTTC.

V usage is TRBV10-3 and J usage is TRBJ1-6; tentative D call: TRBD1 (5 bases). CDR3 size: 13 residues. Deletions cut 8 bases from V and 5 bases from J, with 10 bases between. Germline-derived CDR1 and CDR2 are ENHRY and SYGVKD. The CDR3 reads CAIHSDNNSPLHF. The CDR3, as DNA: TGTGCCATCCACTCGGACAATAATTCACCCCTCCACTTT.

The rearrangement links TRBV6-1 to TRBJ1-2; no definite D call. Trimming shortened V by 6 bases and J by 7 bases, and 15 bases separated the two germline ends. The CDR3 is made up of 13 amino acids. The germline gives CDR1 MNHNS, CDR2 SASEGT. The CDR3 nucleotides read TGTGCCAGCAGGGCTCGGGCGGTTGGTGGCTACACCTTC. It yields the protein CASRARAVGGYTF.

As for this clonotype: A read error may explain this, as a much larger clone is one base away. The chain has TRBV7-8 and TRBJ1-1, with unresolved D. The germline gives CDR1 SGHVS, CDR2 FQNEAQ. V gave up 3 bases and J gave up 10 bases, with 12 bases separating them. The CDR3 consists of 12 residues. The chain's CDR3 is CASSFRPSGAFF. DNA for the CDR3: TGTGCCAGCAGCTTCCGTCCCTCTGGAGCTTTCTTT.

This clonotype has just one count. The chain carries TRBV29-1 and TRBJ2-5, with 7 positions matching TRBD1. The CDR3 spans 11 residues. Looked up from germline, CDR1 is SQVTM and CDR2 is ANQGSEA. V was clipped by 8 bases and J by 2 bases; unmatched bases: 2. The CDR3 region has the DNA TGCAGCAGGGACAGACAAGAGACCCAGTACTTC. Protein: CSRDRQETQYF.

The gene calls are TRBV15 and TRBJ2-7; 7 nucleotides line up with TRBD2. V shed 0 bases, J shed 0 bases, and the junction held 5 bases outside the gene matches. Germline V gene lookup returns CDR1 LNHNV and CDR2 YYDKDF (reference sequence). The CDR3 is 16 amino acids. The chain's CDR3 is CATSRDLSGNSYEQYF. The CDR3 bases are TGTGCCACCAGCAGAGATCTGAGCGGGAACTCCTACGAGCAGTACTTC. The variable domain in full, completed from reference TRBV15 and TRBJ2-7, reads DAMVIQNPRYQVTQFGKPVTLSCSQTLNHNVMYWYQQKSSQAPKLLFHYYDKDFNNEADTPDNFQSRRPNTSFCFLDIRSPGLGDTAMYLCATSRDLSGNSYEQYFGPGTRLTVT.

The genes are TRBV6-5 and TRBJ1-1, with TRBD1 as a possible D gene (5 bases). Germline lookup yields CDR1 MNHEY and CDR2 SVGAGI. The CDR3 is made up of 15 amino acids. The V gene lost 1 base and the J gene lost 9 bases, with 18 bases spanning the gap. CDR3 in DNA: TGTGCCAGCAGTTACTGGGCCCGGGACTCTGGCAAAGCTTTCTTT. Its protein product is CASSYWARDSGKAFF.

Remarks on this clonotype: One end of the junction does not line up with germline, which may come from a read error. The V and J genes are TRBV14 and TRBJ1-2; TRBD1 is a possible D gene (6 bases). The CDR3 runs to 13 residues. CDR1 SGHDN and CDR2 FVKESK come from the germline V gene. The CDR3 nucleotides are TGTGCCGGCAGCCTGAACAGGGCCTATGGCTACACCTTC. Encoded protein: CAGSLNRAYGYTF.

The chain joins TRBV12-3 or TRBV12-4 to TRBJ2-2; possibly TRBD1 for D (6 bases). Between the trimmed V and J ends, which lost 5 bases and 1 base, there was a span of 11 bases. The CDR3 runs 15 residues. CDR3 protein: CASSAGQMNTGELFF. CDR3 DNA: TGTGCCAGCAGTGCCGGACAGATGAACACCGGGGAGCTGTTTTTT.

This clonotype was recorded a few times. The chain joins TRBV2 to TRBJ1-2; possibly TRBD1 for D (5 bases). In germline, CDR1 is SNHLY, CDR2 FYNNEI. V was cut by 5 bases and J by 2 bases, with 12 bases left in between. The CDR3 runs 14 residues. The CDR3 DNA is TGTGCCAGCAGTCCAGGGTTGAAGAACTATGGCTACACCTTC. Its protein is CASSPGLKNYGYTF.

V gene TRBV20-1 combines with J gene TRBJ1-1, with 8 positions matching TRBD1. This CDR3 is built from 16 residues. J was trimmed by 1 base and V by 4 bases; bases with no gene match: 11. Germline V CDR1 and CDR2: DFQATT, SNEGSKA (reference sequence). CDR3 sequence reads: CSATGTGYEQNTEAFF. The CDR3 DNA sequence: TGCAGTGCTACGGGGACAGGATACGAGCAGAACACTGAAGCTTTCTTT.

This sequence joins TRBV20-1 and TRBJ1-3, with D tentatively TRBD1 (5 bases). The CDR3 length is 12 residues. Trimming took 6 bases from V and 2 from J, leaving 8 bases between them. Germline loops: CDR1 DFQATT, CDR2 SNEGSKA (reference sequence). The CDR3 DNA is TGCAGTGCCCCGGGGCCTGGAAACACCATATATTTT. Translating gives CSAPGPGNTIYF.

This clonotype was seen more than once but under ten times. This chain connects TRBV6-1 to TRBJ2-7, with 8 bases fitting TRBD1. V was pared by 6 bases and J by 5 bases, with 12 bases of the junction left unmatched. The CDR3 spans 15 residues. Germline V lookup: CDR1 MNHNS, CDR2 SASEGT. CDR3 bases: TGTGCCAGCAGCCCCCTCGCGGACAGGGTACACGAGCAGTACTTC. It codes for CASSPLADRVHEQYF.

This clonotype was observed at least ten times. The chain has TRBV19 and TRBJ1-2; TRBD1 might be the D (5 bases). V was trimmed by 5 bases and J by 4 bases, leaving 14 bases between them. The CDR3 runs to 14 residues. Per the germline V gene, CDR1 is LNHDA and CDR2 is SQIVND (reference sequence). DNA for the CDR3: TGTGCCAGTAGTCGTCAGGGACTGACCTATGGCTACACCTTC. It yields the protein CASSRQGLTYGYTF.

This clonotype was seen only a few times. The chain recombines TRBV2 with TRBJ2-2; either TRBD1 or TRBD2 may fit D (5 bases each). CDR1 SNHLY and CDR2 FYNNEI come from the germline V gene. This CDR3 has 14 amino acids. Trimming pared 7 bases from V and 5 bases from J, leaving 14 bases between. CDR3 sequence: CASKPGPLTGELFF. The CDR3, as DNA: TGTGCCAGCAAGCCGGGACCCTTGACCGGGGAGCTGTTTTTT.

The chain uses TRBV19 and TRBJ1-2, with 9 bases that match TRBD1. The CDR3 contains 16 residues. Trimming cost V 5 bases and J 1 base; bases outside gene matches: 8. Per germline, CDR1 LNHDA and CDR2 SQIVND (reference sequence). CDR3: CASSVSPGQGNYGYTF. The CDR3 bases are TGTGCCAGTAGTGTCTCACCGGGACAGGGTAACTATGGCTACACCTTC.

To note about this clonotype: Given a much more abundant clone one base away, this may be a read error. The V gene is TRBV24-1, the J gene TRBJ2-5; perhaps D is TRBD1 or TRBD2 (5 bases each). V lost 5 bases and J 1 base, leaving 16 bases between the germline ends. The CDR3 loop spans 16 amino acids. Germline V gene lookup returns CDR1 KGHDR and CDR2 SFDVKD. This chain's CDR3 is CATSGQGTTTQETQYF. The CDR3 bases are TGTGCCACCAGTGGCCAAGGGACGACAACCCAAGAGACCCAGTACTTC.

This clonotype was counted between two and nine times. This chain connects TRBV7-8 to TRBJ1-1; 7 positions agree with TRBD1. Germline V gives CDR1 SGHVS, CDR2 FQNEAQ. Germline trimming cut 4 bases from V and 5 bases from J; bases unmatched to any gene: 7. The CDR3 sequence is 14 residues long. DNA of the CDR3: TGTGCCAGCAGCTCCCAGGGGGTGGTTACTGAAGCTTTCTTT. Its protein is CASSSQGVVTEAFF.

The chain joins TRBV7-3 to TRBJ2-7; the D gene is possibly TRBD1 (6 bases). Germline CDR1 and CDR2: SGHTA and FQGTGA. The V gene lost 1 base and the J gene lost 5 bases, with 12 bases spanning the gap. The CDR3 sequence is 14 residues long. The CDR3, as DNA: TGTGCCAGCAGCTTAAACCCAGGGGACGACGAGCAGTACTTC. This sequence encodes CASSLNPGDDEQYF.